The T cell receptor beta chain under discussion was sequenced for a study of vaccination effects on CD4 cells after COVID-19. Study-wide findings and caveats: In the late period after vaccination, infection- and vaccine-induced clones contracted markedly. The authors studied few convalescent patients and collected no early post-infection timepoints.

Germline V lookup: CDR1 MDHEN, CDR2 SYDVKM. The CDR3 has 15 residues. Trimming cost V 4 bases and J 2 bases, with 12 bases left between them. Measured with immunoSEQ multiplex PCR; TCRdb has only the in-frame clones, and not every one. The sample shows approximately 54,000 clones, roughly 76% of them seen only once. Pools of viral peptides were used by the ViraFEST assay to expand antigen-specific CD4+ T cells ahead of sequencing. Culture proceeded for nine to eleven days, and CD4+ T cells were then isolated. It was with 10 IU/ml IL-2 and 9.5 to 10 ug/ml peptides that 1.5 million to 2.5 million PBMC per well were cultured. This clone showed up just a few times. Its antigen remains unknown.

V gene TRBV28 combines with J gene TRBJ1-5; D ambiguous. The TCR originated in a human donor who received a COVID-19 vaccine. The sequencing used CD4+ T cells from PBMCs cultured with HCoV-229E spike peptides, collected before COVID-19 vaccination. The CDR3 DNA sequence: TGTGCCAGCAGTTGGGTGGTTTCGGGCAATCAGCCCCAGCATTTT. It translates to CASSWVVSGNQPQHF.